Below are 25 T cell receptor beta chains sequenced from a single sample in a study of T cells in Graves' hyperthyroidism and ophthalmopathy. It was RNA transcripts that yielded the amplified TCR beta CDR3 regions. The TCR CDR3 was amplified in a first-round RT-PCR using the HTBI primer set. TCRdb passed the multiplex PCR reads through MiXCR, listing each CDR3 protein once. The sample carries roughly 380,000 distinct CDR3 sequences, less than 15% recorded once. Material for sequencing was blood. The receptors shown here come from a man aged 25 to 45 with Graves' hyperthyroidism that later progressed to Graves' ophthalmopathy.

The chain uses TRBV14 and TRBJ1-2; perhaps TRBD1 as D (5 bases). Trimming removed 5 bases at V and 3 bases at J, with 10 bases between. The CDR3 loop spans 13 amino acids. Per germline, CDR1 SGHDN and CDR2 FVKESK. CDR3 sequence reads: CASSFDSYYGYTF. The CDR3 DNA follows: TGTGCCAGCAGCTTCGACAGTTACTATGGCTACACCTTC. Together with reference TRBV14 and TRBJ1-2, the CDR3 gives the full variable domain: EAGVTQFPSHSVIEKGQTVTLRCDPISGHDNLYWYRRVMGKEIKFLLHFVKESKQDESGMPNNRFLAERTGGTYSTLKVQPAELEDSGVYFCASSFDSYYGYTFGSGTRLTVV.

The table lists this clonotype with many counts. The chain is built from TRBV6-6 and TRBJ1-5, with 10 bases aligning to TRBD1. The CDR3 runs to 18 residues. The germline gives CDR1 MNHNY, CDR2 SVGAGI (reference sequence). J was trimmed by 1 base and V by 0 bases; bases with no gene match: 6. The DNA for the CDR3 is TGTGCCAGCAGTTACTCGACGGGACAGGGGCTGAGCAATCAGCCCCAGCATTTT. It codes for CASSYSTGQGLSNQPQHF.

V is TRBV5-1 and J is TRBJ2-4, with 8 bases identical to TRBD2. CDR3 length: 16 amino acids. Unmatched junction bases numbered 2, after V lost 0 bases and J lost 0 bases. Germline V CDR1 and CDR2: SGHRS, YFSETQ. CDR3 amino acids: CASSLAGGVAKNIQYF. The CDR3 nucleotides are TGCGCCAGCAGCTTGGCCGGGGGGGTAGCCAAAAACATTCAGTACTTC.

The sample holds a few counts of this clonotype. V usage is TRBV7-9 and J usage is TRBJ1-4; TRBD1 aligns across 9 bases. CDR3 length: 15 residues. V gave up 5 bases and J gave up 6 bases; unmatched junction bases: 7. CDR1 and CDR2 (germline): SEHNR, FQNEAQ (reference sequence). The CDR3 is CASSSRTGVDEKLFF. The CDR3 region has the DNA TGTGCCAGCAGCAGCCGGACAGGGGTGGATGAAAAACTGTTTTTT.

This clonotype has a count of ten or more. CDR3 DNA sequence: TGTGCCAGCAATAGCGGGGGCCAAGAGACCCAGTACTTC. Translation gives CASNSGGQETQYF. This rearrangement joins TRBV6-1 to TRBJ2-5; TRBD2 matches 9 bases. With 7 bases clipped from V and 1 base from J, the junction kept 1 base outside the gene matches. This CDR3 region has 13 residues. The V gene's germline CDR1 is MNHNS and CDR2 SASEGT.

This clonotype was observed at least ten times. V is TRBV7-2 and J is TRBJ2-1; 7 bases fit TRBD2. Germline CDR1 is SGHTA and CDR2 is FQGNSA. Trimming at V came to 0 bases and at J to 4 bases, leaving 6 bases not matched to a gene. The CDR3 is made up of 16 amino acids. The CDR3 loop is CASSLAYAGDYNEQFF. The CDR3 DNA reads as TGTGCCAGCAGCTTAGCGTACGCGGGGGATTACAATGAGCAGTTCTTC. The full variable domain, rest sourced from reference TRBV7-2 and TRBJ2-1, is GAGVSQSPSNKVTEKGKDVELRCDPISGHTALYWYRQSLGQGLEFLIYFQGNSAPDKSGLPSDRFSAERTGGSVSTLTIQRTQQEDSAVYLCASSLAYAGDYNEQFFGPGTRLTVL.

The rearrangement links TRBV9 to TRBJ1-5; tentative D call: TRBD1 (6 bases). The CDR3 consists of 14 residues. The V gene's germline CDR1 is SGDLS and CDR2 YYNGEE. The ends were cut back, 0 bases at V and 6 bases at J, with 10 bases in the middle. The CDR3 sequence: CASSVGTAPQPQHF. As DNA, the CDR3 is TGTGCCAGCAGCGTAGGGACAGCCCCTCAGCCCCAGCATTTT.

At least ten counts were recorded for this clonotype. This rearrangement joins TRBV6-1 to TRBJ1-1, with D uncertain. CDR1 MNHNS and CDR2 SASEGT come from the germline V gene. V shed 7 bases and J shed 4 bases, with 13 bases lying between them. The CDR3 has 13 amino acids. The CDR3 reads CASTLGPITEAFF. As DNA, the CDR3 is TGTGCCAGCACCCTAGGACCAATCACTGAAGCTTTCTTT.

The rearrangement uses TRBV20-1 and TRBJ1-2, with TRBD1 identical over 10 bases. CDR3 length: 16 amino acids. Germline values: CDR1 DFQATT, CDR2 SNEGSKA (reference sequence). V gave up 3 bases and J gave up 1 base; unmatched junction bases: 8. The CDR3 sequence is CSARGTGAGLNYGYTF. DNA for the CDR3: TGCAGTGCTAGGGGGACAGGGGCCGGCCTTAACTATGGCTACACCTTC.

This clonotype has more than one count but fewer than ten. The chain has TRBV5-1 and TRBJ1-3; D is uncertain. Germline CDR1 and CDR2: SGHRS and YFSETQ. There are 14 residues in the CDR3. With 0 bases removed from V and 4 bases from J, the gap between germline ends came to 8 bases. CDR3 in amino acids: CASSLGTPGNTIYF. In nucleotides, the CDR3 is TGCGCCAGCAGCTTGGGGACTCCAGGAAACACCATATATTTT.

V and J are TRBV27 and TRBJ1-4, with 10 bases that match TRBD1. V gave up 2 bases and J gave up 0 bases; unmatched junction bases: 9. CDR1 MNHEY and CDR2 SMNVEV come from the germline V gene (reference sequence). This CDR3 is built from 19 residues. CDR3 protein: CASSLGTGERKATNEKLFF. CDR3 coding DNA: TGTGCCAGCAGTTTAGGGACAGGGGAGCGTAAAGCAACTAATGAAAAACTGTTTTTT.

The rearrangement joins TRBV7-8 to TRBJ2-3, with 9 bases lining up with TRBD2. This CDR3 is built from 17 residues. The V and J ends lost 1 base and 4 bases, in that order; junction bases with no gene match: 9. Germline-derived CDR1 and CDR2 are SGHVS and FQNEAQ. CDR3 nucleotide sequence: TGTGCCAGCAGCTTAGAGAGGCGGGGGGGCCTCCCAGATACGCAGTATTTT. Translation gives CASSLERRGGLPDTQYF.

This clonotype showed up just a few times. The V gene is TRBV9, the J gene TRBJ2-3; D gene unclear. The germline gives CDR1 SGDLS, CDR2 YYNGEE. Between the trimmed V and J ends, which lost 0 bases and 2 bases, there was a span of 7 bases. The CDR3 runs to 14 residues. CDR3 residues: CASSVGHHTDTQYF. CDR3 in DNA: TGTGCCAGCAGCGTAGGCCACCACACAGATACGCAGTATTTT.

The table lists this clonotype with many counts. The V gene is TRBV19, the J gene TRBJ1-6; TRBD1 is a possible D gene (5 bases). The V gene lost 5 bases and the J gene lost 8 bases, with 10 bases spanning the gap. Germline CDR1 is LNHDA and CDR2 is SQIVND (reference sequence). The CDR3 is made up of 13 amino acids. The CDR3 DNA reads as TGTGCCAGTAGTGGCGACAGAGATTCACCCCTCCACTTT. It translates to CASSGDRDSPLHF.

The V call is TRBV3-1, the J call TRBJ1-5, with 10 bases that match TRBD1. Germline V gene lookup returns CDR1 LGHDT and CDR2 YNNKEL (reference sequence). V lost 3 bases, J lost 2 bases, and 7 bases stayed unmatched. The CDR3 has 17 amino acids. CDR3 in amino acids: CASSQETGGAGNQPQHF. In DNA form, the CDR3 reads TGTGCCAGCAGCCAGGAGACAGGGGGCGCAGGCAATCAGCCCCAGCATTTT. Looking up the rest from reference TRBV3-1 and TRBJ1-5 gives the full variable domain: DTAVSQTPKYLVTQMGNDKSIKCEQNLGHDTMYWYKQDSKKFLKIMFSYNNKELIINETVPNRFSPKSPDKAHLNLHINSLELGDSAVYFCASSQETGGAGNQPQHFGDGTRLSIL.

This clonotype was seen repeatedly, ten times or more. CDR3 sequence reads: CASSLSESNQPQHF. The CDR3 coding sequence is TGTGCCAGCAGCTTATCGGAATCCAATCAGCCCCAGCATTTT. The chain is built from TRBV11-2 and TRBJ1-5, with D unresolved. CDR1 is SGHAT, CDR2 FQNNGV, per germline. This CDR3 has 14 amino acids. V shed 2 bases and J shed 3 bases, with 8 bases lying between them.

This clonotype was picked up many times. The chain carries TRBV7-9 and TRBJ2-3, with D unresolved. V was shortened by 4 bases and J by 3 bases, with 5 bases between the two germline ends. The CDR3 contains 12 residues. CDR1 is SEHNR, CDR2 FQNEAQ, per germline (reference sequence). For the CDR3, the DNA is TGTGCCAGCAGCTCCCAGACAGATACGCAGTATTTT. Protein product: CASSSQTDTQYF.

This clonotype has a handful of counts. V is TRBV5-6 and J is TRBJ1-2, with 8 bases identical to TRBD1. This CDR3 has 15 residues. Germline CDR1 and CDR2: SGHDT and YYEEEE. The V segment lost 0 bases and the J segment 9 bases; nucleotides outside the gene matches: 10. The CDR3 DNA follows: TGTGCCAGCAGCTTGGCGAAGGGACAGGTTTACAGCTACACCTTC. It translates to CASSLAKGQVYSYTF.

This clonotype has only a few counts. The chain joins TRBV29-1 to TRBJ2-5; no reliable D call. The CDR3 contains 13 residues. Deletions cut 4 bases from V and 2 bases from J, with 11 bases between. Germline V gene lookup returns CDR1 SQVTM and CDR2 ANQGSEA. The CDR3 here is CSVGSINQETQYF. In DNA, the CDR3 is TGCAGCGTTGGATCGATTAATCAAGAGACCCAGTACTTC.

V gene TRBV20-1 combines with J gene TRBJ1-1; D gene uncertain. The V end was cut by 1 base, the J end by 4 bases, with 7 bases between. The CDR3 covers 12 residues. The germline CDR1 and CDR2 sequences are DFQATT and SNEGSKA (reference sequence). The CDR3 sequence is CSARVRGTEAFF. The CDR3 bases are TGCAGTGCTAGAGTGCGGGGCACTGAAGCTTTCTTT.

A single count supports this clonotype. Since a much larger clone is just one base distant, this may be a read error. The chain carries TRBV30 and TRBJ2-3; perhaps TRBD1 as D (5 bases). Per germline, CDR1 GTSNPN and CDR2 SVGIG (reference sequence). The CDR3 has 12 amino acids. CDR3 loop: CACGRVADTQCF. As DNA, the CDR3 is TGTGCCTGTGGCAGGGTCGCAGATACGCAGTGTTTT. Full variable domain (remainder filled in from reference TRBV30 and TRBJ2-3): SQTIHQWPATLVQPVGSPLSLECTVEGTSNPNLYWYRQAAGRGLQLLFYSVGIGQISSEVPQNLSASRPQDRQFILSSKKLLLSDSGFYLCACGRVADTQCFGPGTRLTVL.

This clonotype was detected only a few times. The chain uses TRBV15 and TRBJ2-7; 7 bases are shared with TRBD1. The CDR3 runs to 13 residues. The trim removed 6 bases at V and 0 bases at J, leaving 2 bases unmatched. Germline lookup yields CDR1 LNHNV and CDR2 YYDKDF (reference sequence). In nucleotides, the CDR3 is TGTGCCACCAGGGGGGACAGCTCCTACGAGCAGTACTTC. It is translated as CATRGDSSYEQYF.

This clonotype was counted ten times or more. The J gene is TRBJ1-2, the V gene TRBV27; 11 bases line up with TRBD1. The CDR3 consists of 20 residues. Germline assignment: CDR1 MNHEY and CDR2 SMNVEV (reference sequence). The trim removed 4 bases at V and 1 base at J, leaving 17 bases unmatched. CDR3: CASSSLTYRDRGLFNYGYTF. The CDR3 nucleotides read TGTGCCAGCAGTTCCCTAACGTACCGGGACAGGGGGTTATTTAACTATGGCTACACCTTC.

There are a few counts of this clonotype. The rearrangement links TRBV5-5 to TRBJ1-3; no firm D call. V lost 2 bases, J lost 0 bases, and 15 bases lay in between. The germline gives CDR1 SGHKS, CDR2 YYEKEE (reference sequence). The CDR3 consists of 17 residues. CDR3 residues: CASSFIPNRASGNTIYF. DNA of the CDR3: TGTGCCAGCAGCTTTATCCCCAACCGGGCCTCTGGAAACACCATATATTTT.

This clonotype was recorded at least ten times. This chain connects TRBV12-3 or TRBV12-4 to TRBJ1-4, with TRBD1 as a possible D gene (6 bases). Trimming removed 5 bases from V and 7 bases from J, with 14 bases in between. The CDR3 is made up of 14 amino acids. This CDR3 reads CASSATGPGEKLFF. The DNA for the CDR3 is TGTGCCAGCAGTGCTACAGGGCCCGGTGAAAAACTGTTTTTT.